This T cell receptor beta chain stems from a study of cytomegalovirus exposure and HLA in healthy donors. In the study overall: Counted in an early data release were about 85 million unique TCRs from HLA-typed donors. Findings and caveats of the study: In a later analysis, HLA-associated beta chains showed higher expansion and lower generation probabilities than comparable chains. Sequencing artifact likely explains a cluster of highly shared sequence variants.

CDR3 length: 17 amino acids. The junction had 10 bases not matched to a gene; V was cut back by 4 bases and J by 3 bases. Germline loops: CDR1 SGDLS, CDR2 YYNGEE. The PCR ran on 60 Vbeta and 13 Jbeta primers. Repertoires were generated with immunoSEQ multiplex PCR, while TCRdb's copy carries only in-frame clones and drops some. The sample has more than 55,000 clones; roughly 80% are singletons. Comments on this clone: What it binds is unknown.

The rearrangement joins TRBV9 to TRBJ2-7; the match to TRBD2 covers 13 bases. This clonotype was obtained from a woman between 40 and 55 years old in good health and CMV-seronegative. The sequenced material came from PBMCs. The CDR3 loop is CASSHGLAGDLLYEQYF. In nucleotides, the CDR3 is TGTGCCAGCAGCCATGGACTAGCGGGAGACCTTCTCTACGAGCAGTACTTC. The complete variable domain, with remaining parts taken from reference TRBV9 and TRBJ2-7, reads DSGVTQTPKHLITATGQRVTLRCSPRSGDLSVYWYQQSLDQGLQFLIQYYNGEERAKGNILERFSAQQFPDLHSELNLSSLELGDSALYFCASSHGLAGDLLYEQYFGPGTRLTVT.